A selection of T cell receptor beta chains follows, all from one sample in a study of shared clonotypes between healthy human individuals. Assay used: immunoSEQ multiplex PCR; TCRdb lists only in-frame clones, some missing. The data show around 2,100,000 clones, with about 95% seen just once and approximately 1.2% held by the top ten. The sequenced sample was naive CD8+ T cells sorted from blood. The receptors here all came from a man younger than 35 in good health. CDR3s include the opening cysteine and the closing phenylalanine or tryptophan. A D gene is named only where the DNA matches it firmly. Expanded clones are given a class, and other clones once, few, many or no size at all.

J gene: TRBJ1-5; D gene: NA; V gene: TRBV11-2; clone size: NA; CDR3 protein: CASSLSRNQPQHF; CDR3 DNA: TGTGCCAGCAGCTTGTCCAGGAATCAGCCCCAGCATTTT
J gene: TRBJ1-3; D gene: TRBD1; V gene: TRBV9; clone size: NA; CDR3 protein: CASSVEDRGHTIYF; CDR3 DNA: TGTGCCAGCAGCGTAGAGGACAGGGGGCACACCATATATTTT
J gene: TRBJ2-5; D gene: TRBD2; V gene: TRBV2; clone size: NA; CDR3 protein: CASSALADQETQYF; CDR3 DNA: TGTGCCAGCAGCGCCCTAGCGGACCAAGAGACCCAGTACTTC
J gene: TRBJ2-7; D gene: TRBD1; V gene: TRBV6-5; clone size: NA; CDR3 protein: CASSLTGGGSYEQYF; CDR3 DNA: TGTGCCAGCAGTCTCACAGGGGGAGGATCCTACGAGCAGTACTTC
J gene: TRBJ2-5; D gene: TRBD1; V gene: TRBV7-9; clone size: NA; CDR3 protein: CASSFRDRGIETQYF; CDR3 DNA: TGTGCCAGCAGCTTCCGGGACAGGGGTATAGAGACCCAGTACTTC
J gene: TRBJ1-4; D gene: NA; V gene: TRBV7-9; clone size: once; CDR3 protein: CASSLDWGGETNEKLFF; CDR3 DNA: TGTGCCAGCAGCTTAGACTGGGGGGGCGAAACTAATGAAAAACTGTTTTTT
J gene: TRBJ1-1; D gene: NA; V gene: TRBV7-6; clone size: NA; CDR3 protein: CASSLEGDLNTEAFF; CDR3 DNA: TGTGCCAGCAGCTTAGAAGGGGACTTGAACACTGAAGCTTTCTTT
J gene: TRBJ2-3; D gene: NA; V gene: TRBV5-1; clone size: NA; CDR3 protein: CASSLADRVTDTQYF; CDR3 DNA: TGCGCCAGCAGCTTGGCGGACAGAGTCACAGATACGCAGTATTTT
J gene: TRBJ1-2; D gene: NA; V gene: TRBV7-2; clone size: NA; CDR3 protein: CASSEGSRYGYTF; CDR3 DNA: TGTGCCAGCAGCGAAGGGTCGAGGTATGGCTACACCTTC
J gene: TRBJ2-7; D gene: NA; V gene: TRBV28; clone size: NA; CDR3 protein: CASRVGTIYEQYF; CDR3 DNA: TGTGCCAGCAGGGTGGGGACCATCTACGAGCAGTACTTC
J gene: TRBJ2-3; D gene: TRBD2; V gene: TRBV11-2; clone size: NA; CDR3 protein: CASSPLAGGRTDTQYF; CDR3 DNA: TGTGCCAGCAGCCCGCTAGCGGGGGGCCGGACAGATACGCAGTATTTT
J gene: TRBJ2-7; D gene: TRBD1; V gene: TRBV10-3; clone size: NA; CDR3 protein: CAISENRDREQYF; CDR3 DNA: TGTGCCATCAGTGAGAACAGGGACAGGGAGCAGTACTTC
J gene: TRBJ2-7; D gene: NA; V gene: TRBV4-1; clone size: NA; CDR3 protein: CASSQTKGGSYEQYF; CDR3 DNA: TGCGCCAGCAGTCAGACCAAGGGGGGCTCCTACGAGCAGTACTTC
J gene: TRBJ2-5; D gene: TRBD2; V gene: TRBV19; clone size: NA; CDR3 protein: CASSIAGGETQYF; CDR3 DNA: TGTGCCAGTAGTATAGCGGGGGGAGAGACCCAGTACTTC
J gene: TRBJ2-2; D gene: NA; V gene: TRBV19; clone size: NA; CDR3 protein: CASSQANTGELFF; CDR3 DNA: TGTGCCAGTAGTCAAGCGAACACCGGGGAGCTGTTTTTT
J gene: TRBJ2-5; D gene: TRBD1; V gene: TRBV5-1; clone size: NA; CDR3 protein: CASSSRLDRPEETQYF; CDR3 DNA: TGCGCCAGCAGCTCGAGACTGGACAGGCCCGAAGAGACCCAGTACTTC
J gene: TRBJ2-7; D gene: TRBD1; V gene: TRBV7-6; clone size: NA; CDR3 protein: CASSLGVGQGPYEQYF; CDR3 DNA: TGTGCCAGCAGCTTAGGGGTGGGACAGGGCCCCTACGAGCAGTACTTC
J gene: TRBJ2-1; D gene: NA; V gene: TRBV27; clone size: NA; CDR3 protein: CASSLAGEGYNEQFF; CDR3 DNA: TGTGCCAGCAGTTTGGCGGGCGAGGGATACAATGAGCAGTTCTTC
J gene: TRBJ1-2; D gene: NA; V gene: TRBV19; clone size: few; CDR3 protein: CASSMEGIYGYTF; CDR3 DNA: TGTGCCAGTAGTATGGAGGGGATCTATGGCTACACCTTC
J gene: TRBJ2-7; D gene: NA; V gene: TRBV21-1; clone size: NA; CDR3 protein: CASTETASSYEQYF; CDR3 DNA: TGTGCCAGCACTGAGACGGCGAGCTCCTACGAGCAGTACTTC
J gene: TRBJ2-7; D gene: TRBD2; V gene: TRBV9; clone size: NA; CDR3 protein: CASSPSGVASYEQYF; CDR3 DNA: TGTGCCAGCAGCCCAAGCGGGGTGGCCTCCTACGAGCAGTACTTC
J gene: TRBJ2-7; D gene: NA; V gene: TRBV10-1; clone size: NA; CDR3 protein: CASSEINSYEQYF; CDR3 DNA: TGCGCCAGCAGTGAGATTAACTCCTACGAGCAGTACTTC
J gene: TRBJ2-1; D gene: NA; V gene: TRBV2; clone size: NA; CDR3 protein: CASWDRRPYNEQFF; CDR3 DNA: TGTGCCAGCTGGGATCGGAGGCCCTACAATGAGCAGTTCTTC
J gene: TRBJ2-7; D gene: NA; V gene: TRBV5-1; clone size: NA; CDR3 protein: CASSLGGGEQYF; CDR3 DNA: TGCGCCAGCAGCTTAGGAGGGGGCGAGCAGTACTTC
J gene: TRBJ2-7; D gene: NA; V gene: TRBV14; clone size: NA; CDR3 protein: CASSHFRTYEQYF; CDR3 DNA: TGTGCCAGCAGCCATTTCAGGACCTACGAGCAGTACTTC
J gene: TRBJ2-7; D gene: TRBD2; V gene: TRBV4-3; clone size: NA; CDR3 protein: CASSQAGGAYEQYF; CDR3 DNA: TGCGCCAGCAGCCAAGCGGGAGGGGCCTACGAGCAGTACTTC
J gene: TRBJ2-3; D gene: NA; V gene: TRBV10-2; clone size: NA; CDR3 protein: CAIGAASTDTQYF; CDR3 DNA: TGCGCCATAGGGGCAGCTAGCACAGATACGCAGTATTTT
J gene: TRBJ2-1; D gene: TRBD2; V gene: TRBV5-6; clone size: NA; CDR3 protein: CASSLELAGANNEQFF; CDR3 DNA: TGTGCCAGCAGCTTGGAACTAGCGGGGGCCAACAATGAGCAGTTCTTC
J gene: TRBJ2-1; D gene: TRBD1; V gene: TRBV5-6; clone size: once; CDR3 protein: CASSFIQGARNEQFF; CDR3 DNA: TGTGCCAGCAGCTTCATCCAGGGGGCGCGGAATGAGCAGTTCTTC
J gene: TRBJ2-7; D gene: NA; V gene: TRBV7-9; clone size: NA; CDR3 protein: CASSQDSPYEQYF; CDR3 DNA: TGTGCCAGCAGCCAAGACAGTCCCTACGAGCAGTACTTC
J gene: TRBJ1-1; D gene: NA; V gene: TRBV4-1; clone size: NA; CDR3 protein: CASSQLDSLNTEAFF; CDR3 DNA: TGCGCCAGCAGCCAATTGGACAGTCTGAACACTGAAGCTTTCTTT
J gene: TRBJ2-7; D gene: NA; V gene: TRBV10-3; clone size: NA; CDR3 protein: CAISEGAGYEQYF; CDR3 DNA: TGTGCCATCAGTGAGGGAGCAGGCTACGAGCAGTACTTC
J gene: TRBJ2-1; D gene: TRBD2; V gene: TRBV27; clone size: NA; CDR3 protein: CASSLSGGGSYNEQFF; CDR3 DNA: TGTGCCAGCAGTTTATCTGGCGGGGGGTCCTACAATGAGCAGTTCTTC